The 6 T cell receptor beta chains below all came from one sample that was sequenced in a study of tumor-infiltrating lymphocytes in primary liver carcinoma. TCR beta cDNA was made from around 460 ng total RNA with a constant-region primer. Modified slightly, ARM-PCR produced TCR beta libraries over three nested multiplex PCR rounds. The first two PCR rounds used TRBV1-TRBV30 forward primers with a C-beta reverse primer, about 10 cycles each. Each CDR3 protein is one row after TCRdb ran MiXCR on the multiplex PCR reads. The repertoire holds fewer than 350,000 distinct CDR3 sequences, with 65% as singletons. RNA was extracted from whole blood without cell sorting, alongside germline DNA. The sequenced material came from peripheral blood. The receptors stem from a man in his forties with primary liver carcinoma and hepatitis B virus infection.

This clonotype is a singleton in its sample. The chain combines TRBV11-1 with TRBJ1-5; 8 positions match TRBD1. After removal of 5 bases from V and 15 bases from J, the junction contained 21 bases not matched to a gene. Germline CDR1 SGHAT, CDR2 FQDESV (reference sequence). The CDR3 totals 16 residues. The CDR3 coding sequence is TGTGCCAGCAGCCACGCACAAACCAGGGGGCATCAGGCCCGGCATTTT. This encodes CASSHAQTRGHQARHF.

The chain recombines TRBV30 with TRBJ2-1, with D possibly being TRBD1 (6 bases). The V end lost 1 base, the J end lost 9 bases, and 16 bases lay between the germline ends. CDR3 length equals 14 residues. Germline V lookup: CDR1 GTSNPN, CDR2 SVGIG (reference sequence). CDR3 region: CAWSGMRGKGEQFF. CDR3 DNA: TGTGCCTGGAGTGGCATGAGGGGGAAGGGTGAGCAGTTCTTC.

On this clonotype itself: This may come from a read error, since a much larger clone is one base off. This chain joins TRBV6-2 or TRBV6-3 and TRBJ1-1, with a possible D match to TRBD1 (5 bases). The CDR3 runs to 13 residues. CDR1 and CDR2 from the germline V gene are MNHEY and SVGEGT. For the CDR3, the DNA is TGTGTCAGCCTTGGGGCCGGTGGGGCTGAAGCTTTCTTT. As protein: CVSLGAGGAEAFF.

Notes on this clonotype: One end of the junction varies from germline; a read error may be responsible. The chain couples TRBV5-4 to TRBJ2-5; D unclear. From germline, CDR1 is SGHNT and CDR2 YYREEE (reference sequence). The CDR3 has 15 residues. The CDR3 is CASSPMGTGKETQYF. Written as DNA, the CDR3 is TGTGCCAGCAGCCCTATGGGTACCGGAAAAGAGACCCAATACTTC.

This sequence joins TRBV29-1 and TRBJ2-7; 11 positions match TRBD2. This CDR3 is 16 amino acids long. V gave up 7 bases and J gave up 0 bases; unmatched junction bases: 11. CDR1 is SQVTM, CDR2 ANQGSEA, per germline. Here the CDR3 DNA reads TGCAGCGCTGTTCCGATAGCGGGAGGGAACTCCTACGAGCAGTACTTC. Its translation is CSAVPIAGGNSYEQYF.

V usage is TRBV5-4 and J usage is TRBJ2-1; no definite D call. The CDR3 totals 11 residues. The V gene lost 4 bases and the J gene lost 9 bases, with 8 bases spanning the gap. From germline, CDR1 is SGHNT and CDR2 YYREEE (reference sequence). The CDR3 loop reads CASSKSREQFF. The CDR3 DNA sequence: TGTGCCAGCAGCAAGTCCCGTGAGCAGTTCTTC.